A single TCR beta chain is shown here with its context. The target antigen is unknown. Only in-frame clones appear in the TCRdb table, and some are missing; sequencing was by immunoSEQ multiplex PCR. This table holds some 25,000 clones, 75% to 90% found once. The sample originates from a study of T cells in localized non-small cell lung cancer. The CDR3 runs to 11 residues. V was trimmed by 1 base and J by 14 bases, leaving 11 bases between them. Per germline, CDR1 SGHAT and CDR2 FQNNGV. General study results and limits: Measurement of T cell clonality placed uninvolved adjacent lung highest, above the level in tumor. Adjacent lung held a median roughly 56 of the top 100 tumor clones. Sequencing was restricted to one tumor region; therefore, heterogeneity remains possible. Higher blood T cell density tracked longer overall survival.

The clonotype originates from a female donor older than 55 with stage I lung adenocarcinoma. The chain joins TRBV11-2 to TRBJ1-2; D call uncertain. Material: peripheral blood, obtained before any cancer treatment. CDR3 residues: CASSLGGIQTF. Here the CDR3 DNA reads TGTGCCAGCAGCTTAGGTGGCATTCAGACCTTC.